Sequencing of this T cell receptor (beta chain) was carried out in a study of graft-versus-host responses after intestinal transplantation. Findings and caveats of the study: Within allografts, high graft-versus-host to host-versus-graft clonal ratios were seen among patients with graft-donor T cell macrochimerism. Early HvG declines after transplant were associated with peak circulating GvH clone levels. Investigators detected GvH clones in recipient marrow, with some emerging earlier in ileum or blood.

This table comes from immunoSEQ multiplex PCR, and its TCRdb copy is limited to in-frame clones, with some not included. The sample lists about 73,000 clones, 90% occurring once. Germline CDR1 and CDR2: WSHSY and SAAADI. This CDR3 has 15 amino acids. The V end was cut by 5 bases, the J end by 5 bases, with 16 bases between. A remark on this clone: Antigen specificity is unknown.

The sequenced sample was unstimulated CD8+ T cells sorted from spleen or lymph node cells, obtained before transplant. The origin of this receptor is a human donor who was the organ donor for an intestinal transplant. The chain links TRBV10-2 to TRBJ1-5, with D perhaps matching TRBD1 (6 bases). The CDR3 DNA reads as TGCGCCAGCAGTCCGGGACATCCATGGCATCAGCCCCAGCATTTT. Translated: CASSPGHPWHQPQHF.